The T cell receptor (beta chain) under discussion was sequenced for a study of PD-1 blockade in classical Hodgkin lymphoma. In every patient, relapse followed autologous stem cell transplantation, while exposure to brentuximab vedotin differed. Best responses fell into complete response, partial response or progressive disease. Note on this clone: What it binds is not known.

Overall study findings and caveats: Lower baseline TCR diversity marked trial partial responders and progressors. Patients starting nivolumab under 1 year after ASCT were excluded. Repertoire differences lack defined causes, possibly disease activity or prior therapy.

TCRdb keeps only in-frame clones here, not all; method: immunoSEQ multiplex PCR. The sample has tens of thousands of clones, about 74% seen once. Unmatched junction bases numbered 12, after V lost 1 base and J lost 3 bases. CDR1 and CDR2 from the germline V gene are SGHRS and YFSETQ. CDR3 length: 18 residues. The rearrangement uses TRBV5-1 and TRBJ2-3; 9 positions agree with TRBD2. Sequencing used peripheral blood mononuclear cells (PBMCs), obtained at baseline. The clonotype comes from a human donor with classical Hodgkin lymphoma. The CDR3 loop reads CASSLRLAGVSVTDTQYF. The CDR3, as DNA: TGCGCCAGCAGCTTGAGGTTAGCGGGAGTCTCCGTTACAGATACGCAGTATTTT.